A single sample is the source of the 32 T cell receptor beta chains below, sequenced in a study of OX40 agonist ivuxolimab in advanced cancers. The data were produced by immunoSEQ multiplex PCR, yet TCRdb's version contains in-frame clones alone and is incomplete. The sample consists of about 10,000 clones, around 80% of them appearing once. The sample here was CD4+ or CD8+ T cells sorted from blood, taken in a trial of the OX40 agonist ivuxolimab. Source of these receptors: an adult with an advanced solid tumor such as melanoma, head and neck, liver or kidney cancer.

This clone is categorized as medium-sized. This chain connects TRBV27 to TRBJ2-7; no reliable D call. This CDR3 comprises 12 residues. Between the trimmed V and J ends, which lost 2 bases and 7 bases, there was a span of 9 bases. Per the germline V gene, CDR1 is MNHEY and CDR2 is SMNVEV (reference sequence). CDR3 nucleotides: TGTGCCAGCAGTTTAGTAGATGGGGAGCAGTACTTC. Its translation: CASSLVDGEQYF.

This clone is medium-sized within its sample. This rearrangement joins TRBV10-2 to TRBJ2-7; D ambiguous. V was clipped by 0 bases and J by 0 bases, with 9 bases between them. The CDR3 totals 15 residues. The germline gives CDR1 WSHSY, CDR2 SAAADI. CDR3 in DNA: TGCGCCAGCAGTGAGTCGAGCACAACCTCCTACGAGCAGTACTTC. This sequence encodes CASSESSTTSYEQYF.

The CDR3 is CASSSDGDSSYEQYF. CDR3 DNA sequence: TGTGCCAGCAGTTCCGATGGGGACAGCTCCTACGAGCAGTACTTC. The chain couples TRBV6-1 to TRBJ2-7, with 7 positions matching TRBD1. This CDR3 is built from 15 residues. In germline, CDR1 is MNHNS, CDR2 SASEGT. V shed 5 bases and J 0 bases; nucleotides not matched to a gene: 7.

This chain links TRBV9 with TRBJ1-2; a weak D match, TRBD1 (5 bases). Between the trimmed V and J ends, which lost 0 bases and 10 bases, there was a span of 19 bases. Germline values: CDR1 SGDLS, CDR2 YYNGEE. CDR3 length: 15 residues. The CDR3 DNA reads as TGTGCCAGCAGCGTAGATATAGGGGTCGGCCTGGACTACACCTTC. It translates to CASSVDIGVGLDYTF.

The chain carries TRBV6-5 and TRBJ1-1; D not resolved. The germline V gene encodes CDR1 MNHEY and CDR2 SVGAGI. Trimming took off 0 bases at V and 0 bases at J, with 8 bases between the two ends. The CDR3 has 15 residues. CDR3: CASSYSGNMNTEAFF. CDR3 sequence (DNA): TGTGCCAGCAGTTACTCCGGGAACATGAACACTGAAGCTTTCTTT.

This chain connects TRBV5-1 to TRBJ2-1; D is perhaps TRBD2 (6 bases). The CDR3 sequence is 13 residues long. V shed 2 bases and J shed 5 bases, with 8 bases lying between them. Germline assignment: CDR1 SGHRS and CDR2 YFSETQ. DNA of the CDR3: TGCGCCAGCAGCTTTTGGGGGGACAATGAGCAGTTCTTC. It is translated as CASSFWGDNEQFF.

The J gene is TRBJ1-5, the V gene TRBV6-4; TRBD1 aligns across 8 bases. The V and J ends lost 7 bases and 6 bases, in that order; junction bases with no gene match: 11. From germline, CDR1 is MRHNA and CDR2 SNTAGT. CDR3 size: 15 residues. CDR3 sequence: CASTPYRGTSQPQHF. The CDR3 coding sequence is TGTGCCAGCACACCTTACAGGGGGACAAGTCAGCCCCAGCATTTT.

This clone is a singleton in its sample. This chain links TRBV7-3 with TRBJ2-1, with 7 nucleotides matching TRBD2. J lost 6 bases, V lost 5 bases, and 4 bases had no gene match. This CDR3 has 13 residues. Looked up from germline, CDR1 is SGHTA and CDR2 is FQGTGA. The CDR3, as DNA: TGTGCCAGCAGCACAACTAGCGCCAATGAGCAGTTCTTC. This encodes CASSTTSANEQFF.

This clone turned up a few times. One end of the junction does not line up with germline, which may come from a read error. The chain has TRBV5-3 and TRBJ2-7; 15 nucleotides align to TRBD2. TRBV5-3 is reported as an ORF; its role is uncertain. This CDR3 spans 15 amino acids. CDR3 protein: CASSWTSGGAQEQYF. As DNA, the CDR3 is TGTGCCAGCAGCTGGACTAGCGGGGGGGCTCAAGAGCAGTACTTC.

Relative to its sample, this clone is medium-sized (0.01 to 0.1%). The CDR3 is CASSLKADQETQYF. CDR3 coding DNA: TGTGCCAGCAGCTTAAAAGCGGACCAAGAGACCCAGTACTTC. The chain is built from TRBV13 and TRBJ2-5; D might be TRBD2 (5 bases). CDR3 length: 14 residues. V dropped 2 bases and J dropped 0 bases, with 7 bases sitting between them. Germline CDR1 PRHDT, CDR2 FYEKMQ (reference sequence).

The rearrangement links TRBV7-9 to TRBJ2-1, with a weak D call TRBD1 (6 bases). V lost 8 bases to trimming and J lost 8 bases, with 16 bases between them. The CDR3 is 13 amino acids. Germline V lookup: CDR1 SEHNR, CDR2 FQNEAQ (reference sequence). The CDR3 loop reads CASSRGSPHEQFF. CDR3 coding DNA: TGTGCCAGCTCCAGGGGTTCCCCGCATGAGCAGTTCTTC.

The chain carries TRBV7-6 and TRBJ2-1, with a possible D match to TRBD2 (5 bases). Per germline, CDR1 SGHVS and CDR2 FNYEAQ. Between the trimmed V and J ends, which lost 2 bases and 6 bases, there was a span of 11 bases. The CDR3 is made up of 14 amino acids. In nucleotides, the CDR3 is TGTGCCAGCAGCTTATACGGGGTGGCCAATGAGCAGTTCTTC. Translated: CASSLYGVANEQFF.

The genes are TRBV9 and TRBJ2-1; 7 positions agree with TRBD1. The germline V gene has CDR1 SGDLS and CDR2 YYNGEE. The CDR3 extends over 15 amino acids. With 0 bases clipped from V and 8 bases from J, the junction kept 8 bases outside the gene matches. The CDR3 is CASSVGDSDIDEQFF. CDR3 nucleotide sequence: TGTGCCAGCAGCGTAGGGGACAGTGATATAGATGAGCAGTTCTTC. The variable domain in full, completed from reference TRBV9 and TRBJ2-1, reads DSGVTQTPKHLITATGQRVTLRCSPRSGDLSVYWYQQSLDQGLQFLIQYYNGEERAKGNILERFSAQQFPDLHSELNLSSLELGDSALYFCASSVGDSDIDEQFFGPGTRLTVL.

The chain couples TRBV5-6 to TRBJ2-5; D tentatively reads TRBD1 or TRBD2 (6 bases each). This CDR3 comprises 16 residues. The germline V and J ends were trimmed by 4 bases and 5 bases, with 21 bases remaining between them. Germline CDR1 SGHDT, CDR2 YYEEEE. The CDR3 bases are TGTGCCAGCAGCGCGGTCGATGGAGGGGGTAGGGAGACCCAGTACTTC. Protein sequence: CASSAVDGGGRETQYF.

The chain joins TRBV6-4 to TRBJ1-1, with TRBD1 identical over 8 bases. The CDR3 contains 13 residues. J was trimmed by 5 bases and V by 5 bases; bases with no gene match: 4. From germline, CDR1 is MRHNA and CDR2 SNTAGT. CDR3 protein: CASSTQGGTEAFF. The CDR3 region has the DNA TGTGCCAGCAGTACACAGGGGGGGACTGAAGCTTTCTTT.

This chain uses TRBV11-2 with TRBJ2-7; 7 positions match TRBD1. Trimming took 3 bases from V and 5 from J; bases not matched to a gene: 7. Germline loops: CDR1 SGHAT, CDR2 FQNNGV. The CDR3 length is 14 residues. The CDR3 region is CASSFRQGVHEQYF. As DNA, the CDR3 is TGTGCCAGCAGCTTTCGGCAGGGGGTCCACGAGCAGTACTTC.

This sequence joins TRBV25-1 and TRBJ2-5; tentatively, D is TRBD1 or TRBD2 (5 bases each). CDR1 MGHDK and CDR2 SYGVNS come from the germline V gene. Trimming took off 10 bases at V and 3 bases at J, with 15 bases between the two ends. There are 13 residues in the CDR3. The CDR3 protein is CATLGTVKETQYF. Here the CDR3 DNA reads TGTGCCACCCTAGGGACGGTCAAAGAGACCCAGTACTTC.

The chain links TRBV6-5 to TRBJ2-7; D unresolved. The CDR3 covers 13 residues. Germline CDR1 reads MNHEY; CDR2 reads SVGAGI. V dropped 2 bases and J dropped 0 bases, with 5 bases sitting between them. CDR3: CASSYHASYEQYF. DNA for the CDR3: TGTGCCAGCAGTTACCACGCCTCCTACGAGCAGTACTTC.

The J gene is TRBJ2-2, the V gene TRBV7-8; 8 nucleotides match TRBD1. Germline loops: CDR1 SGHVS, CDR2 FQNEAQ. The ends lost 4 bases at V and 1 base at J; junction bases unmatched: 5. The CDR3 length is 16 residues. CDR3 amino acids: CASSSTGQENTGELFF. The CDR3 DNA follows: TGTGCCAGCAGCTCGACGGGACAGGAGAACACCGGGGAGCTGTTTTTT.

This clone is large (0.1 to 1%). V and J are TRBV2 and TRBJ2-1, with D perhaps matching TRBD2 (5 bases). The germline CDR1 and CDR2 sequences are SNHLY and FYNNEI. The CDR3 sequence is 14 residues long. Trimming pared 2 bases from V and 8 bases from J, leaving 13 bases between. The CDR3 protein is CASSEYGPDYEQFF. The CDR3 DNA reads as TGTGCCAGCAGTGAATACGGGCCGGACTATGAGCAGTTCTTC.

The V call is TRBV18, the J call TRBJ2-1; D may be TRBD1 or TRBD2 (5 bases each). CDR3 length: 16 amino acids. V was cut by 3 bases and J by 8 bases, with 20 bases left in between. Germline-derived CDR1 and CDR2 are KGHSH and LQKENI. The chain's CDR3 is CASSPPARGMGDEQFF. In nucleotides, the CDR3 is TGTGCCAGCTCACCCCCGGCTAGGGGAATGGGGGATGAGCAGTTCTTC.

The chain joins TRBV18 to TRBJ2-2; tentative D call: TRBD2 (6 bases). There are 18 residues in the CDR3. V shed 4 bases and J shed 1 base, with 19 bases lying between them. CDR1 is KGHSH, CDR2 LQKENI, per germline. The CDR3, as DNA: TGTGCCAGCTCACGAACGGGTCCTCGCGGGATGAACACCGGGGAGCTGTTTTTT. Encoded protein: CASSRTGPRGMNTGELFF.

The rearrangement joins TRBV7-9 to TRBJ2-2; no clear D. The CDR3 contains 13 residues. Germline V gene data show CDR1 as SEHNR and CDR2 as FQNEAQ (reference sequence). Trimming left V 2 bases short and J 3 bases short, with 4 bases between. The CDR3 coding sequence is TGTGCCAGCAGCTTATGGGACACCGGGGAGCTGTTTTTT. Its translation: CASSLWDTGELFF. Based on the CDR3 plus reference TRBV7-9 and TRBJ2-2, the full variable domain is DTGVSQNPRHKITKRGQNVTFRCDPISEHNRLYWYRQTLGQGPEFLTYFQNEAQLEKSRLLSDRFSAERPKGSFSTLEIQRTEQGDSAMYLCASSLWDTGELFFGEGSRLTVL.

This clone was counted once. The genes are TRBV27 and TRBJ2-7; 9 nucleotides agree with TRBD2. The V gene end was trimmed by 2 bases and the J gene end by 5 bases; junction bases not matched to a gene: 4. The length of the CDR3 is 14 residues. Germline V gives CDR1 MNHEY, CDR2 SMNVEV (reference sequence). CDR3 protein: CASSLGTSYHEQYF. The CDR3 nucleotides are TGTGCCAGCAGTTTAGGGACTAGCTACCACGAGCAGTACTTC.

The chain combines TRBV6-1 with TRBJ1-5; no reliable D call. Germline V lookup: CDR1 MNHNS, CDR2 SASEGT. The CDR3 is 17 residues long. Trimming shortened V by 1 base and J by 4 bases, and 17 bases separated the two germline ends. CDR3 in amino acids: CASSEGHMAATNQPQHF. Here the CDR3 DNA reads TGTGCCAGCAGTGAAGGGCATATGGCAGCCACAAATCAGCCCCAGCATTTT.

This clone was seen only once. The rearrangement joins TRBV4-1 to TRBJ1-5; no clear D. Germline V gives CDR1 MGHRA, CDR2 YSYEKL. Trimming took off 3 bases at V and 0 bases at J, with 6 bases between the two ends. This CDR3 has 14 residues. The CDR3 sequence is CASSQEYSNQPQHF. The DNA for the CDR3 is TGCGCCAGCAGCCAGGAGTATAGCAATCAGCCCCAGCATTTT.

The genes are TRBV6-5 and TRBJ1-3; D not certain. The CDR3 consists of 12 residues. Germline assignment: CDR1 MNHEY and CDR2 SVGAGI. The V end was cut by 6 bases, the J end by 7 bases, with 10 bases between. The CDR3: CASSLRVNTIYF. CDR3 coding DNA: TGTGCCAGCAGCTTACGAGTGAACACCATATATTTT.

This clone was seen a few times. Distinct nucleotide sequences in the sample also encode this CDR3. The chain couples TRBV5-5 to TRBJ2-5, with D hard to call. This CDR3 is built from 15 residues. V dropped 0 bases and J dropped 0 bases, with 9 bases sitting between them. Germline V CDR1 and CDR2: SGHKS, YYEKEE (reference sequence). CDR3 loop: CASSLVWDDQETQYF. The CDR3 bases are TGTGCCAGCAGCTTGGTTTGGGATGACCAAGAGACCCAGTACTTC.

V gene TRBV10-3 combines with J gene TRBJ2-1, with 9 bases identical to TRBD2. CDR1 is ENHRY and CDR2 is SYGVKD in the germline V gene. The V and J ends lost 4 bases and 4 bases, in that order; junction bases with no gene match: 5. This CDR3 has 15 amino acids. The DNA for the CDR3 is TGTGCCATCAGTGTGACTAGCGGAGATTACAATGAGCAGTTCTTC. Translated, it gives CAISVTSGDYNEQFF.

This chain links TRBV7-3 with TRBJ1-1; D is undetermined. Trimming removed 5 bases from V and 4 bases from J, with 11 bases in between. In germline, CDR1 is SGHTA, CDR2 FQGTGA. The CDR3 has 13 residues. The DNA for the CDR3 is TGTGCCAGCAGCCTTGGAGGGATCACTGAAGCTTTCTTT. Translated, it gives CASSLGGITEAFF.

V usage is TRBV29-1 and J usage is TRBJ2-3; 11 positions agree with TRBD2. Germline values: CDR1 SQVTM, CDR2 ANQGSEA. V shed 1 base, J shed 6 bases, and the junction held 18 bases outside the gene matches. CDR3 length: 19 residues. CDR3 nucleotides: TGCAGCGTTGAAGGACAGGTACTAGCGGGAGAACACAAACGGGATACGCAGTATTTT. Translating gives CSVEGQVLAGEHKRDTQYF.

This chain uses TRBV4-2 with TRBJ2-1; 10 bases line up with TRBD2. V shed 3 bases and J 12 bases; nucleotides not matched to a gene: 11. Germline V gene sequence: CDR1 LGHNA, CDR2 YNFKEQ. The CDR3 extends over 15 amino acids. The CDR3 DNA sequence: TGTGCCAGCAGCCATTATCGGGGGACTAGCGAACCGCAGTTCTTC. Its translation: CASSHYRGTSEPQFF.